This record looks at one TCR beta chain sequence and its context. Which antigen it targets is not known. No much larger clone exists at a distance of one base, and base qualities are not known. Within the sample, other DNA sequences also encode this same CDR3. The source of the sample is a study of T cell responses to AZD1222 COVID-19 vaccine (dated by TCRdb to the early 2020s). Study-level background: AZD1222 recipients with second doses at about 4 weeks or about 12 weeks were pooled, because spike-specific TCR depth and breadth did not differ between schedules. A total of approximately 250 trial participants underwent TCR sequencing, of whom about 200 had received two doses of AZD1222 and approximately 26 had received two doses of the MenACWY control vaccine. Trial participants were enrolled by age into subgroups of 18-55, 56-69 and 70-plus years, and 148, 28 and 57 TCR-sequenced participants, respectively, were included in these subgroups. The investigation overall reported the following: The whole spike protein was spanned by vaccine-associated CD4 TCRs, and dominant responses were seen in regions 160-218 and 743-854. Because no samples from the day 14 peak response were available, repertoires could be characterized only after the peak T cell response. Conclusions about previously exposed vaccinees are limited because only five or six AZD1222 recipients were SARS-CoV-2 seropositive at baseline. In the small 56-69-year group, the increase in depth fell short of significance, most likely because of low power. A significant rise in spike-specific TCR breadth and depth was observed after two AZD1222 doses relative to day 0 and relative to MenACWY recipients. Reportedly, close to half of the unique spike-specific TCRs recognized epitopes lying outside the regions that are mutated in the B.1.351 and B.1.1.7 variants. Most participants were white British and females outnumbered males, and the authors suggested that clonal diversity may have been underestimated.

The meaning of the sample's time point label: baseline before first vaccination. Vaccinee samples were obtained from the UK trials COV001 and COV002, which included a single-blind randomized controlled phase 2/3 trial of AZD1222 (ChAdOx1 nCoV-19) in healthy adults. For TCRbeta chain sequencing, PBMC samples were collected from trial participants at day 0 and at day 28 after the second dose. The CDR3 regions of human TCRbeta chains were subjected to immunosequencing. The source study handled its data this way. TCRs in the repertoires were matched against a reference library of SARS-CoV-2-specific TCRs that had been generated with the MIRA antigen-specificity platform. Breadth was defined as the fraction of unique TCRs that were SARS-CoV-2-associated. Depth was defined as the fraction of total T cells that were SARS-CoV-2-associated. Using the MIRA data, each spike-specific TCR was assigned both to the spike region to which the TCR was reactive and to a CD4 or CD8 class. Log10-transformed breadth and depth values were compared by one-way ANOVA with Sidak's multiple comparisons tests. The table comes from immuneACCESS by way of TCRdb, which keeps in-frame sequences with V and J called. Part of the clones is missing from these tables; in studies checked, under half for an unresolved V gene and the rest for unknown reasons. Clonal size and the V and J genes are those of that table, whereas D and trimming came from the DNA. The sample profile shows about 96,000 clones; roughly nine tenths of them were found once. The ten largest clones take up more than 1.5% of the sample.

Via the germline V gene, CDR1 is SQVTM and CDR2 ANQGSEA. The CDR3 has 11 amino acids, counting the end cysteine and phenylalanine. Only CDR3 DNA remains: 33 bases, in frame from the first base. V is reduced by 4 bases and J by 4 bases, leaving a spacing of 7 bases between them. The source of this sequence is an adult in good health. The V and J segments used are TRBV29-1 and TRBJ1-1; confidence is insufficient to name the D gene. Material: peripheral blood, obtained on day 0 of AZD1222 vaccination. The bases read TGCAGCGTTGCCGAGGGCACTGAAGCTTTCTTT. The resulting protein is CSVAEGTEAFF.